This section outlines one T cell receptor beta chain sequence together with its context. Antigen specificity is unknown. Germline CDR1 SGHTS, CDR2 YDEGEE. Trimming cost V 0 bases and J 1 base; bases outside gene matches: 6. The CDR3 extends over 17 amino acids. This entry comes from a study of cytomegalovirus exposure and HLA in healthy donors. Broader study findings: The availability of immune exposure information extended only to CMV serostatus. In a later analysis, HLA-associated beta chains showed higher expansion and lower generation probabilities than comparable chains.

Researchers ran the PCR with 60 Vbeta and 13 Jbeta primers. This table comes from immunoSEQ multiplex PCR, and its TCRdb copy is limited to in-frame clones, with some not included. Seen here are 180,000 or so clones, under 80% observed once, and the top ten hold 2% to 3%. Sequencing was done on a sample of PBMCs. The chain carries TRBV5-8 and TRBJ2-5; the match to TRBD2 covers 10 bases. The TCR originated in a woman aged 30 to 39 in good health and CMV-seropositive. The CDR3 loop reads CASSLDLAGVVQETQYF. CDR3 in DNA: TGTGCCAGCAGCTTGGATCTAGCGGGGGTGGTCCAAGAGACCCAGTACTTC. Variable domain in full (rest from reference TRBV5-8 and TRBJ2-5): EAGVTQSPTHLIKTRGQQATLRCSPISGHTSVYWYQQALGLGLQFLLWYDEGEERNRGNFPPRFSGRQFPNYSSELNVNALELEDSALYLCASSLDLAGVVQETQYFGPGTRLLVL.